This note documents a single T cell receptor (beta chain) sequence. Its antigen is currently unknown. All TRB cDNA libraries came from 5' RACE performed with UMI labels. Reanalyzing the 5' RACE reads, TCRdb keeps one entry per CDR3 protein, without DNA. The sample's table shows approximately 52,000 distinct CDR3 sequences. These data are taken from a study of CXCR3-negative and CXCR3-positive naive CD8 T cells. The study, taken as a whole, reports: Memory CD8+ T cell repertoires were far less diverse than both naive subsets. Within a donor, both naive subsets shared TRBV-TRBJ usage, unlike memory cells. TRB CDR3 properties served as the basis for inferring TCR strength, and surface CD5 was comparable between naive subsets.

This CDR3 comprises 15 residues. Germline V gives CDR1 KGHSH, CDR2 LQKENI. The V and J genes are TRBV18 and TRBJ1-1. The sequence derives from a human donor in good health. Some clones in this sample may be carry-over from other donors' samples. What was sequenced was memory CD8+ T cells from blood. This CDR3 is CASSPPGGVNTEAFF.